This TCR beta chain was captured in a study of blood T cell repertoires in COVID-19 (dated by TCRdb to between 2020 and 2021). Looking at the study overall: Samples covering the acute and convalescent phases of COVID-19 were provided by collaborators in the United States, Italy and Spain. The prospective study material was composed of cDNA or gDNA derived from T cells, B-cell-depleted T cells, or PBMCs. Subjects who had been exposed to COVID-19, were actively infected with it, or had recovered from it provided the deeply sampled blood TCRbeta repertoires that made up the dataset. The repertoires were released in a freely available public database meant as a resource for research on the immune response to SARS-CoV-2. The samples were drawn from two sources: the first 160 participants of the ongoing ImmuneRACE study, and 950 to 1,500 subjects contributed by 6 global collaborators. The sample metadata nearly always contained a de-identified subject ID, COVID-19 status, age in years and sex. Where available, HLA class I and class II types were obtained from metadata supplied by the sample provider rather than from assay-based typing. General study outcomes and caveats: Clinical and demographic metadata were provided uncurated, with the amount varying by source and participant.

Participants in the prospective study were aged roughly 18 to 100 years, lived in about two dozen United States geographic areas, and enrolled through a virtual design. Cohort assignment in the prospective study relied on participant-reported clinical history from a screening survey and a study questionnaire. Recovered participants in ImmuneRACE Cohort 3 were defined as having two consecutive negative NP/OP PCR tests, clearance from a healthcare professional, or resolution of symptoms. In the prospective study, whole blood, serum and a nasopharyngeal or oropharyngeal swab were collected from each participant by mobile phlebotomists. Over a roughly two-month period, participants in the prospective study had the option of providing additional blood draws and questionnaires. Before DNA extraction, prospective study blood samples were shipped either frozen or at room temperature. V is reduced by 0 bases and J by 4 bases, leaving a spacing of 15 bases between them. Reading from cysteine to phenylalanine, the CDR3 counts 16 amino acids. Only the CDR3 DNA is retained, 48 bases long and in frame from the first base. Reading the germline V gene gives CDR1 LGHNA and CDR2 YNFKEQ.

Concerning this clone: This clone's antigen is unknown. No qualities accompany the bases; no much larger clone lies one base away.

TCRbeta CDR3 regions were amplified from genomic DNA using the immunoSEQ Assay, a bias-controlled multiplex PCR. The original pipeline was this. The number of nucleated cells in each sample was estimated from the amplification of reference gene primers within the assay. To quantify the absolute abundance of each unique TCRbeta CDR3 rearrangement, sequence reads were collapsed and filtered. For each sample, productive Simpson clonality was calculated as the square root of Simpson's diversity index across productive rearrangements. Not all clones reach the TCRdb copy of this immuneACCESS table, which keeps in-frame sequences only. Checked studies attribute under half of the gap to unresolved V genes and leave the rest unexplained. V and J calls and clone size are given by that table; D and trimming were obtained from the DNA. The sample yields approximately 350,000 clones; 75% to 90% were counted once. The ten most abundant clones make up 0.9% to 1.1% of the sample.

The V and J genes are TRBV4-2 and TRBJ1-2; tentative D gene TRBD1, with 5 bases matching. The TCR originated in a man aged 18 to 30 who had recovered from COVID-19. Sequencing input: PBMCs or T cells enriched from blood (not recorded which). The CDR3 protein sequence reads: CASSQDLLQDVYGYTF. Read as DNA, the sequence is TGTGCCAGCAGCCAAGATCTGTTACAGGACGTCTATGGCTACACCTTC.